This T cell receptor (beta chain) derives from a study of a mutant IDH1 vaccine in newly diagnosed glioma. Study-level information: Receipt of radiotherapy, temozolomide, or both preceded the study, and most received both.

Comment on this clone: The antigen is undetermined.

Data came from immunoSEQ multiplex PCR; TCRdb stores just in-frame clones and leaves some out. The repertoire includes tens of thousands of clones, under 90% of them detected once, and approximately 5.9% sits in the top ten. V dropped 6 bases and J dropped 2 bases, with 13 bases sitting between them. Germline V gives CDR1 SNHLY, CDR2 FYNNEI. This CDR3 is 14 amino acids long. Time point given: week 11, during vaccination. Mutant IDH1 20-mer peptide, at 300 ug, made up each vaccine dose, with topical imiquimod. The chain links TRBV2 to TRBJ2-5, with TRBD1 as a possible D gene (8 bases). The sample here was PBMCs, taken from a glioma patient whose treatment included an IDH1 peptide vaccine. The receptor was derived from a man in his fifties with glioma. CDR3 sequence: CASRNRGGQETQYF. The CDR3 region has the DNA TGTGCCAGCAGAAACAGGGGGGGGCAAGAGACCCAGTACTTC. Variable domain in full (rest from reference TRBV2 and TRBJ2-5): EPEVTQTPSHQVTQMGQEVILRCVPISNHLYFYWYRQILGQKVEFLVSFYNNEISEKSEIFDDQFSVERPDGSNFTLKIRSTKLEDSAMYFCASRNRGGQETQYFGPGTRLLVL.